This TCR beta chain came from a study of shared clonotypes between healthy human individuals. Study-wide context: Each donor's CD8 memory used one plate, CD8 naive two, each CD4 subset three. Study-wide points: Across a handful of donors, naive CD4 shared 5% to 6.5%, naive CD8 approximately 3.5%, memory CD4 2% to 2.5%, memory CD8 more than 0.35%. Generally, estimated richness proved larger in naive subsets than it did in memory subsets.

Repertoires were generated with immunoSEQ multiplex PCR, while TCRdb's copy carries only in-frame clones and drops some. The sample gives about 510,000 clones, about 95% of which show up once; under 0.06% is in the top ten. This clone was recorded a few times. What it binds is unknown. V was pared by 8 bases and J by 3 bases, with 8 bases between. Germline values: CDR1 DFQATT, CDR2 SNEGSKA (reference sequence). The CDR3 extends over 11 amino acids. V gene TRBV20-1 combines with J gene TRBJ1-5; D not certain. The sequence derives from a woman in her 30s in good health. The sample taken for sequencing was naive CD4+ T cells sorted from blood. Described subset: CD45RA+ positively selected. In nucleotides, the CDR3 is TGCAGTTGGCAGATCAATCAGCCCCAGCATTTT. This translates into CSWQINQPQHF.